Below, 25 T cell receptor beta chains from the same sample are listed, as sequenced in a study of blood T cells in healthy people across ages. Together with a sample-barcoded 5' primer, a J-beta primer mix was included in a second PCR lasting about 7 to 12 cycles. TCRdb itself ran the 5' RACE reads through MiXCR, one entry per CDR3 protein. The data show 1.5 million or so distinct CDR3 sequences, 40% to 50% seen once. What was sequenced was blood. The source is a woman between 18 and 29 years old in good health.

The chain couples TRBV27 to TRBJ1-3; D gene uncertain. The CDR3 is 14 amino acids. CDR1 MNHEY and CDR2 SMNVEV come from the germline V gene (reference sequence). The germline V and J ends were trimmed by 5 bases and 0 bases, with 8 bases remaining between them. CDR3 coding DNA: TGTGCCAGCAGTCAACAAAGCTCTGGAAACACCATATATTTT. Its translation: CASSQQSSGNTIYF.

A note on this clonotype: This could be a read error, since a much larger clone is one nucleotide away. This sequence joins TRBV12-3 or TRBV12-4 and TRBJ2-3, with 7 nucleotides matching TRBD2. J lost 4 bases, V lost 4 bases, and 11 bases had no gene match. The CDR3 sequence is 16 residues long. CDR3 protein: CASSSALAVGPDTQYF. CDR3 nucleotides: TGTGCCAGCAGTTCCGCTCTAGCGGTGGGGCCAGATACGCAGTATTTT.

This clonotype has just a few counts. The chain combines TRBV10-1 with TRBJ2-3; the D gene is possibly TRBD1 (6 bases). The V end lost 7 bases, the J end lost 2 bases, and 13 bases lay between the germline ends. This CDR3 is built from 14 residues. Per germline, CDR1 WNHNN and CDR2 SYGVQD (reference sequence). The CDR3 spells CASIQGPYTDTQYF. CDR3 DNA: TGCGCCAGCATTCAGGGGCCCTACACAGATACGCAGTATTTT.

V gene TRBV5-1 combines with J gene TRBJ2-5; the D gene could be TRBD1 or TRBD2 (5 bases each). The V end lost 3 bases, the J end lost 4 bases, and 19 bases lay between the germline ends. The CDR3 sequence is 16 residues long. Germline CDR1 is SGHRS and CDR2 is YFSETQ. The CDR3 DNA follows: TGCGCCAGCAGCTATGGGACCTTCTCAAGCCCAGAGACCCAGTACTTC. This gives the protein CASSYGTFSSPETQYF.

V is TRBV3-1 and J is TRBJ2-7, with 10 positions matching TRBD2. The germline V gene encodes CDR1 LGHDT and CDR2 YNNKEL (reference sequence). The ends lost 0 bases at V and 6 bases at J; junction bases unmatched: 11. CDR3 size: 17 residues. CDR3 sequence: CASSQDPLAGESVEQYF. As DNA, the CDR3 is TGTGCCAGCAGCCAAGACCCCCTAGCGGGAGAGAGTGTCGAGCAGTACTTC.

This chain uses TRBV10-3 with TRBJ1-2, with 9 bases identical to TRBD1. Germline V gives CDR1 ENHRY, CDR2 SYGVKD. V was pared by 3 bases and J by 8 bases, with 4 bases of the junction left unmatched. The CDR3 sequence is 13 residues long. CDR3 residues: CAISEGTGSGYTF. The CDR3 coding sequence is TGTGCCATCAGTGAAGGGACAGGGTCGGGCTACACCTTC.

The gene calls are TRBV28 and TRBJ2-1; TRBD1 matches at 7 bases. This CDR3 spans 15 amino acids. Looked up from germline, CDR1 is MDHEN and CDR2 is SYDVKM. V shed 6 bases, J shed 0 bases, and the junction held 5 bases outside the gene matches. CDR3 DNA: TGTGCCAGCAGCCCAGGGGACAGCTCCTACAATGAGCAGTTCTTC. Residues: CASSPGDSSYNEQFF. Full variable domain (remainder filled in from reference TRBV28 and TRBJ2-1): DVKVTQSSRYLVKRTGEKVFLECVQDMDHENMFWYRQDPGLGLRLIYFSYDVKMKEKGDIPEGYSVSREKKERFSLILESASTNQTSMYLCASSPGDSSYNEQFFGPGTRLTVL.

This clonotype was seen more than once but under ten times. The chain employs TRBV2 and TRBJ2-1; 9 nucleotides align to TRBD2. The J call is in doubt because the DNA end fits TRBJ2-7 better. The CDR3 has 15 amino acids. Germline CDR1 is SNHLY and CDR2 is FYNNEI. CDR3 sequence (DNA): TGTGCCAGCAGTGAAGGGCTAGCGGGACCCAATGAGCAGTACTTC. Translated: CASSEGLAGPNEQYF.

The V gene is TRBV20-1, the J gene TRBJ2-2; TRBD2 aligns across 13 bases. CDR3 length: 16 residues. Germline V lookup: CDR1 DFQATT, CDR2 SNEGSKA (reference sequence). Unmatched junction bases numbered 5, after V lost 6 bases and J lost 1 base. The CDR3 sequence: CSAPTSGRLNTGELFF. CDR3 DNA: TGCAGTGCCCCGACTAGCGGGAGGTTGAACACCGGGGAGCTGTTTTTT.

The chain couples TRBV7-8 to TRBJ2-7, with TRBD2 matching over 9 bases. This CDR3 comprises 15 residues. Germline values: CDR1 SGHVS, CDR2 FQNEAQ. V lost 3 bases to trimming and J lost 0 bases; unmatched junction nucleotides: 3. CDR3: CASSFRGGASYEQYF. CDR3 sequence (DNA): TGTGCCAGCAGCTTTCGCGGGGGGGCCTCCTACGAGCAGTACTTC.

About this clonotype: The junction shows a germline mismatch at one end, possibly a read error. The chain joins TRBV27 to TRBJ2-3, with D tentatively TRBD1 (5 bases). The CDR3 length is 15 residues. CDR1 is MNHEY, CDR2 SMNVEV, per germline (reference sequence). CDR3 sequence (DNA): TGTGTCAGCAGTCCTCGGACACACAGCACAGATACGCAGTATTTT. Its translation is CVSSPRTHSTDTQYF.

The V and J genes are TRBV24-1 and TRBJ2-7, with 8 bases lining up with TRBD1. CDR3 length equals 15 residues. V dropped 4 bases and J dropped 4; count of bases not matched to a gene: 8. Per germline, CDR1 KGHDR and CDR2 SFDVKD. DNA of the CDR3: TGTGCCACCAGTGACCAGGACAGGGACCAGTACGAGCAGTACTTC. Amino acid sequence: CATSDQDRDQYEQYF.

The J gene is TRBJ2-3, the V gene TRBV9; 13 nucleotides line up with TRBD2. V dropped 4 bases and J dropped 4; count of bases not matched to a gene: 12. Germline V CDR1 and CDR2: SGDLS, YYNGEE. This CDR3 region has 18 residues. In DNA, the CDR3 is TGTGCCAGCAGCCCCGAACCACGGACTAGCGGGGGCGCAGATACGCAGTATTTT. Translated: CASSPEPRTSGGADTQYF.

This clonotype was found once. The chain couples TRBV20-1 to TRBJ1-6; TRBD1 matches 7 bases. Germline V CDR1 and CDR2: DFQATT, SNEGSKA (reference sequence). This CDR3 has 14 amino acids. With V trimmed by 6 bases and J by 8 bases, 10 bases remained unmatched. CDR3 in DNA: TGCAGTGCGCACAGGGGAAGGGTGGATTCACCCCTCCACTTT. Its protein product is CSAHRGRVDSPLHF.

This clonotype was found a few times. The rearrangement joins TRBV4-2 to TRBJ2-7; TRBD1 might be the D (5 bases). Germline V CDR1 and CDR2: LGHNA, YNFKEQ. This CDR3 spans 15 amino acids. V was clipped by 4 bases and J by 4 bases, with 17 bases between them. The CDR3 nucleotides read TGTGCCAGCAGCCCAACTCAGGGCGGAGAATACGAGCAGTACTTC. Protein: CASSPTQGGEYEQYF.

This clonotype was seen a handful of times. V usage is TRBV7-2 and J usage is TRBJ2-1; D is tentatively TRBD1 or TRBD2 (6 bases each). The CDR3 consists of 16 residues. Trimming removed 1 base at V and 5 bases at J, with 15 bases between. The germline V gene encodes CDR1 SGHTA and CDR2 FQGNSA. CDR3 protein: CASSLGLPGANNEQFF. Written as DNA, the CDR3 is TGTGCCAGCAGCTTAGGGCTTCCGGGGGCCAACAATGAGCAGTTCTTC.

This clonotype appeared once. The chain joins TRBV5-4 to TRBJ1-1; D is perhaps TRBD1 (5 bases). The germline CDR1 and CDR2 sequences are SGHNT and YYREEE (reference sequence). V lost 0 bases and J 4 bases, leaving 16 bases between the germline ends. This CDR3 has 16 residues. The CDR3 protein is CASSLGGASLFTEAFF. Written as DNA, the CDR3 is TGTGCCAGCAGCTTGGGAGGGGCCAGCCTTTTCACTGAAGCTTTCTTT.

This chain links TRBV6-2 or TRBV6-3 with TRBJ1-6; no definite D call. The CDR3 sequence is 13 residues long. CDR1 is MNHEY, CDR2 SVGEGT, per germline. The germline V and J ends were trimmed by 10 bases and 5 bases, with 12 bases remaining between them. CDR3 protein: CATSDTDNSPLHF. CDR3 DNA: TGTGCCACCAGCGACACGGATAATTCACCCCTCCACTTT.

CDR3 loop: CASSRPSGRSSGNTIYF. CDR3 DNA sequence: TGTGCCAGCAGCCGACCCTCGGGGCGATCCTCTGGAAACACCATATATTTT. The chain combines TRBV7-9 with TRBJ1-3; D might be TRBD1 (5 bases). In germline, CDR1 is SEHNR, CDR2 FQNEAQ (reference sequence). V gave up 5 bases and J gave up 0 bases, with 17 bases separating them. CDR3 size: 17 residues.

The sample holds a few counts of this clonotype. The J gene is TRBJ2-7, the V gene TRBV5-1, with 12 bases matching TRBD2. Looked up from germline, CDR1 is SGHRS and CDR2 is YFSETQ. V gave up 5 bases and J gave up 6 bases; unmatched junction bases: 3. The CDR3 spans 13 residues. Written as DNA, the CDR3 is TGCGCCAGCAGGAAACTAGCGGGAGGCGAGCAGTACTTC. Translating gives CASRKLAGGEQYF.

The V and J genes are TRBV20-1 and TRBJ1-2, with 8 nucleotides matching TRBD1. V lost 1 base and J lost 5; bases outside the gene matches: 12. CDR3 length: 16 residues. CDR1 is DFQATT and CDR2 is SNEGSKA in the germline V gene (reference sequence). CDR3 residues: CSARVSDRVGFYGYTF. CDR3 DNA: TGCAGTGCTAGAGTCTCGGACAGGGTGGGGTTTTATGGCTACACCTTC.

This clonotype has more than one count but fewer than ten. The chain links TRBV10-3 to TRBJ2-1; the D is unclear. The J call could be wrong; TRBJ2-7 is a better fit for the DNA end. The CDR3 sequence is 17 residues long. The germline gives CDR1 ENHRY, CDR2 SYGVKD. The CDR3 region is CAISESGTELTYNEQYF. For the CDR3, the DNA is TGTGCCATCAGTGAGTCTGGAACGGAATTAACCTACAATGAGCAGTACTTC.

V usage is TRBV3-1 and J usage is TRBJ1-1, with no clear D. The V gene lost 3 bases and the J gene lost 7 bases, with 6 bases spanning the gap. CDR1 is LGHDT, CDR2 YNNKEL, per germline (reference sequence). The CDR3 sequence is 11 residues long. Here the CDR3 reads CASSHSLEAFF. In nucleotides, the CDR3 is TGTGCCAGCAGCCATAGTCTTGAAGCTTTCTTT.

The chain employs TRBV14 and TRBJ1-6; the match to TRBD1 covers 8 bases. This CDR3 has 13 residues. CDR1 is SGHDN and CDR2 is FVKESK in the germline V gene. Trimming cost V 1 base and J 11 bases; bases outside gene matches: 1. Here the CDR3 DNA reads TGTGCCAGCAGCCAAGGACAGGGGACACCCCTCCACTTT. Translating gives CASSQGQGTPLHF.

CDR3 residues: CASNESRGGRNSPLHF. CDR3 nucleotides: TGTGCCAGCAACGAAAGTCGGGGGGGTCGGAATTCACCCCTCCACTTT. The rearrangement joins TRBV18 to TRBJ1-6; D is possibly TRBD1 (5 bases). CDR3 length: 16 residues. Germline V lookup: CDR1 KGHSH, CDR2 LQKENI. V lost 8 bases to trimming and J lost 7 bases, with 21 bases between them.